The 30 T cell receptor beta chains reported below all come from one sample, sequenced in a study of OX40 agonist ivuxolimab in advanced cancers. Generated by immunoSEQ multiplex PCR, the TCRdb table keeps only in-frame clones and is missing some. The sample shows more than 55,000 clones, around 87% of them seen only once. The sample here was CD4+ or CD8+ T cells sorted from blood, taken in a trial of the OX40 agonist ivuxolimab. These receptors originate from an adult with an advanced solid tumor such as melanoma, head and neck, liver or kidney cancer.

The chain has TRBV25-1 and TRBJ2-2; D is perhaps TRBD2 (5 bases). The CDR3 is 15 amino acids. From germline, CDR1 is MGHDK and CDR2 SYGVNS. V dropped 2 bases and J dropped 7 bases, with 14 bases sitting between them. The CDR3 spells CASSEADERLGELFF. Written as DNA, the CDR3 is TGTGCCAGCAGTGAAGCCGACGAGCGGCTCGGGGAGCTGTTTTTT. The variable domain in full, with the rest retrieved from reference TRBV25-1 and TRBJ2-2, is EADIYQTPRYLVIGTGKKITLECSQTMGHDKMYWYQQDPGMELHLIHYSYGVNSTEKGDLSSESTVSRIRTEHFPLTLESARPSHTSQYLCASSEADERLGELFFGEGSRLTVL.

The V and J genes are TRBV30 and TRBJ2-7, with D uncertain. Germline values: CDR1 GTSNPN, CDR2 SVGIG (reference sequence). CDR3 length: 10 amino acids. Trimming cost V 5 bases and J 10 bases, with 12 bases left between them. Here the CDR3 DNA reads TGTGCCTGGGGGAATCGTCCCCAGTACTTC. This translates into CAWGNRPQYF.

The rearrangement uses TRBV4-2 and TRBJ1-2; TRBD1 agrees at 7 bases. V shed 6 bases, J shed 4 bases, and the junction held 11 bases outside the gene matches. Germline lookup yields CDR1 LGHNA and CDR2 YNFKEQ. The CDR3 is made up of 15 amino acids. CDR3 loop: CASSHPLRGTYGYTF. In DNA, the CDR3 is TGTGCCAGCAGTCATCCCCTCAGGGGGACCTATGGCTACACCTTC.

This rearrangement joins TRBV10-3 to TRBJ2-3; D may be TRBD1 or TRBD2 (5 bases each). The germline V gene encodes CDR1 ENHRY and CDR2 SYGVKD. This CDR3 is 14 amino acids long. Trimming took off 4 bases at V and 2 bases at J, with 10 bases between the two ends. The CDR3 loop is CAISVEGFTDTQYF. The CDR3, as DNA: TGTGCCATCAGTGTTGAGGGGTTCACAGATACGCAGTATTTT.

The V and J genes are TRBV5-4 and TRBJ1-4; no reliable D call. Trimming shortened V by 0 bases and J by 6 bases, and 15 bases separated the two germline ends. Germline V lookup: CDR1 SGHNT, CDR2 YYREEE (reference sequence). The CDR3 runs to 16 residues. The CDR3 loop is CASSLDLAGVDEKLFF. The DNA of the CDR3 is TGTGCCAGCAGCTTGGACCTAGCCGGGGTAGATGAAAAACTGTTTTTT.

The chain couples TRBV13 to TRBJ1-2; D perhaps matches TRBD1 (5 bases). V was pared by 0 bases and J by 0 bases, with 8 bases between. This CDR3 region has 15 residues. Germline loops: CDR1 PRHDT, CDR2 FYEKMQ (reference sequence). CDR3 region: CASSLGGRANYGYTF. CDR3 nucleotide sequence: TGTGCCAGCAGCTTAGGGGGACGAGCTAACTATGGCTACACCTTC.

CDR3: CASSLTGDNSPLHF. The CDR3 region has the DNA TGTGCCAGCAGTCTTACAGGGGATAATTCACCCCTCCACTTT. The chain recombines TRBV6-6 with TRBJ1-6; TRBD1 matches at 7 bases. The CDR3 contains 14 residues. CDR1 MNHNY and CDR2 SVGAGI come from the germline V gene (reference sequence). V trimming: 5 bases; J trimming: 5 bases; junction bases outside the gene matches: 3.

The chain employs TRBV5-1 and TRBJ2-2; D possibly matches TRBD1 or TRBD2 (5 bases each). Germline CDR1 is SGHRS and CDR2 is YFSETQ. The CDR3 consists of 16 residues. V lost 2 bases, J lost 0 bases, and 11 bases lay in between. CDR3 amino acids: CASSLRGPSNTGELFF. CDR3 nucleotides: TGCGCCAGCAGCTTACGGGGCCCATCGAACACCGGGGAGCTGTTTTTT.

V usage is TRBV4-1 and J usage is TRBJ2-7; D is undetermined. V shed 0 bases and J shed 4 bases, with 7 bases lying between them. The CDR3 spans 13 residues. From germline, CDR1 is MGHRA and CDR2 YSYEKL. The CDR3, as DNA: TGCGCCAGCAGCCAAGACCCAACTTACGAGCAGTACTTC. Translation: CASSQDPTYEQYF.

V is TRBV7-7 and J is TRBJ2-5, with TRBD2 matching 9 bases. Germline-derived CDR1 and CDR2 are SSHAT and FNYEAQ (reference sequence). J gave up 1 base and V 1 base, and 4 bases lay outside the gene matches. This CDR3 region has 16 residues. CDR3 amino acids: CASSLGVAGAQETQYF. CDR3 DNA: TGTGCCAGCAGCTTAGGTGTAGCGGGAGCCCAAGAGACCCAGTACTTC.

This chain uses TRBV30 with TRBJ2-5; 7 bases match TRBD1. Unmatched junction bases numbered 4, after V lost 0 bases and J lost 0 bases. CDR1 GTSNPN and CDR2 SVGIG come from the germline V gene (reference sequence). The CDR3 is made up of 15 amino acids. This chain's CDR3 is CAWSVGRGYQETQYF. The CDR3, as DNA: TGTGCCTGGAGTGTGGGCAGGGGGTACCAAGAGACCCAGTACTTC.

V usage is TRBV7-9 and J usage is TRBJ1-5; D not resolved. This CDR3 is 14 amino acids long. Per the germline V gene, CDR1 is SEHNR and CDR2 is FQNEAQ (reference sequence). V was cut by 5 bases and J by 6 bases, with 14 bases left in between. CDR3 loop: CASSPSGWGQPQHF. Written as DNA, the CDR3 is TGTGCCAGCAGCCCCTCGGGGTGGGGTCAGCCCCAGCATTTT.

This chain links TRBV10-3 with TRBJ1-2; 7 bases match TRBD1. Germline trimming cut 8 bases from V and 6 bases from J; bases unmatched to any gene: 12. The CDR3 sequence is 14 residues long. From germline, CDR1 is ENHRY and CDR2 SYGVKD. This CDR3 is CAIGRQGTGDGYTF. In DNA, the CDR3 is TGTGCCATCGGCCGACAGGGAACAGGAGATGGCTACACCTTC.

This chain connects TRBV11-3 to TRBJ1-2; perhaps TRBD1 as D (5 bases). Germline V CDR1 and CDR2: SGHNT, YENEEA. V lost 3 bases to trimming and J lost 13 bases, with 12 bases between them. This CDR3 is 11 amino acids long. The DNA of the CDR3 is TGTGCCAGCAGCTTCCAGGGAGGATGCACCTTC. Its translation is CASSFQGGCTF.

This clone was detected only once. The chain employs TRBV10-3 and TRBJ1-5; 7 bases match TRBD1. Germline lookup yields CDR1 ENHRY and CDR2 SYGVKD. This CDR3 contains 16 residues. V trimming: 2 bases; J trimming: 0 bases; junction bases outside the gene matches: 4. CDR3 DNA sequence: TGTGCCATCAGTGAGGACAGGGTGATTAGCAATCAGCCCCAGCATTTT. This encodes CAISEDRVISNQPQHF.

In this sample, this clone turned up a few times. The chain couples TRBV7-2 to TRBJ1-4; D ambiguous. Germline CDR1 SGHTA, CDR2 FQGNSA. CDR3 length: 13 amino acids. V dropped 6 bases and J dropped 4 bases, with 9 bases sitting between them. The CDR3 protein is CASSSQVNEKLFF. Here the CDR3 DNA reads TGTGCCAGCAGTAGCCAGGTTAATGAAAAACTGTTTTTT.

This clone showed up just once. In nucleotides, the CDR3 is TGTGCCAGCAGCTTAGTATGGGGGCCCGAGACCCAGTACTTC. It yields the protein CASSLVWGPETQYF. V is TRBV7-2 and J is TRBJ2-5; maybe TRBD1 (6 bases). CDR3 length: 14 residues. Germline CDR1 is SGHTA and CDR2 is FQGNSA. Trimming took off 1 base at V and 5 bases at J, with 11 bases between the two ends.

The chain uses TRBV5-1 and TRBJ2-2; a possible D gene is TRBD2 (7 bases). Trimming left V 9 bases short and J 4 bases short, with 22 bases between. Germline V gives CDR1 SGHRS, CDR2 YFSETQ. The CDR3 runs to 16 residues. Here the CDR3 reads CATTFGGASSTGELFF. The CDR3 coding sequence is TGCGCCACCACGTTTGGGGGGGCCTCCTCCACCGGGGAGCTGTTTTTT.

The V and J genes are TRBV19 and TRBJ1-1; D is possibly TRBD1 (5 bases). The CDR3 runs to 15 residues. Trimming pared 4 bases from V and 0 bases from J, leaving 12 bases between. The germline gives CDR1 LNHDA, CDR2 SQIVND (reference sequence). The CDR3: CASSTRQIMNTEAFF. CDR3 nucleotides: TGTGCCAGTAGTACGCGACAGATCATGAACACTGAAGCTTTCTTT.

The chain joins TRBV6-6 to TRBJ2-2, with TRBD1 matching 10 bases. The J segment lost 3 bases and the V segment lost 7 bases, leaving 8 bases of the junction unmatched. The CDR3 consists of 16 residues. Germline values: CDR1 MNHNY, CDR2 SVGAGI (reference sequence). CDR3 nucleotide sequence: TGTGCCAGCAACTTCGGGACAGGGGTGGACACCGGGGAGCTGTTTTTT. Translating gives CASNFGTGVDTGELFF.

The rearrangement joins TRBV29-1 to TRBJ1-1, with D possibly matching TRBD1 (5 bases). Germline V gene lookup returns CDR1 SQVTM and CDR2 ANQGSEA. The V gene lost 7 bases and the J gene lost 1 base, with 13 bases spanning the gap. CDR3 size: 13 residues. The CDR3 sequence: CSAGDGWNTEAFF. The DNA of the CDR3 is TGCAGCGCTGGGGACGGGTGGAACACTGAAGCTTTCTTT.

This clone was seen just once. This chain joins TRBV9 and TRBJ2-3, with TRBD1 as a possible D gene (5 bases). Germline V gene sequence: CDR1 SGDLS, CDR2 YYNGEE. There are 15 residues in the CDR3. V was shortened by 4 bases and J by 0 bases, with 12 bases between the two germline ends. CDR3 in amino acids: CASSSGHSSTDTQYF. CDR3 DNA: TGTGCCAGCAGCTCAGGACATTCTAGCACAGATACGCAGTATTTT.

V usage is TRBV5-4 and J usage is TRBJ1-1, with TRBD1 as a possible D gene (6 bases). V was trimmed by 4 bases and J by 3 bases, leaving 10 bases between them. The germline V gene has CDR1 SGHNT and CDR2 YYREEE (reference sequence). The CDR3 has 13 amino acids. The CDR3 coding sequence is TGTGCCAGCAGCCAAAGACAGGACACTGAAGCTTTCTTT. Residues: CASSQRQDTEAFF.

The rearrangement uses TRBV6-6 and TRBJ2-3, with D tentatively TRBD1 (6 bases). V was trimmed by 9 bases and J by 4 bases, leaving 17 bases between them. Germline values: CDR1 MNHNY, CDR2 SVGAGI (reference sequence). The CDR3 spans 14 residues. The CDR3 region has the DNA TGTGCCAGTAAAACCAGACGGACAGCAGATACGCAGTATTTT. This sequence encodes CASKTRRTADTQYF.

The rearrangement joins TRBV7-2 to TRBJ1-5; a weak D match, TRBD1 (5 bases). The CDR3 runs 15 residues. The ends were cut back, 4 bases at V and 5 bases at J, with 15 bases in the middle. CDR1 and CDR2 from the germline V gene are SGHTA and FQGNSA. CDR3 residues: CASSSTTVIYQPQHF. Written as DNA, the CDR3 is TGTGCCAGCAGCTCGACGACAGTAATCTATCAGCCCCAGCATTTT. Full variable domain (rest looked up from reference TRBV7-2 and TRBJ1-5): GAGVSQSPSNKVTEKGKDVELRCDPISGHTALYWYRQSLGQGLEFLIYFQGNSAPDKSGLPSDRFSAERTGGSVSTLTIQRTQQEDSAVYLCASSSTTVIYQPQHFGDGTRLSIL.

CDR3 coding DNA: TGTGCCAGCAGTTTGGGGGCGCTAGGAGAGACCCAGTACTTC. Its protein product is CASSLGALGETQYF. The rearrangement joins TRBV2 to TRBJ2-5; TRBD1 might be the D (6 bases). Trimming left V 5 bases short and J 4 bases short, with 14 bases between. Germline assignment: CDR1 SNHLY and CDR2 FYNNEI. CDR3 size: 14 residues.

This sequence joins TRBV5-4 and TRBJ2-5; 13 bases agree with TRBD2. The V gene's germline CDR1 is SGHNT and CDR2 YYREEE (reference sequence). CDR3 length equals 18 residues. V shed 4 bases, J shed 1 base, and the junction held 10 bases outside the gene matches. The CDR3 loop reads CASSGVPGTSGVQETQYF. The CDR3 DNA is TGTGCCAGCAGCGGGGTCCCTGGGACTAGCGGGGTCCAAGAGACCCAGTACTTC.

This clone occurred once. The chain combines TRBV29-1 with TRBJ2-7, with no clear D. Germline CDR1 reads SQVTM; CDR2 reads ANQGSEA. Between the trimmed V and J ends, which lost 2 bases and 6 bases, there was a span of 11 bases. CDR3 size: 12 residues. The CDR3 here is CSVEKDLSEQYF. The CDR3, as DNA: TGCAGCGTTGAAAAGGACCTCAGCGAGCAGTACTTC.

V and J are TRBV6-6 and TRBJ2-4; unclear D gene. V lost 5 bases and J lost 8, with 10 bases in between. Germline assignment: CDR1 MNHNY and CDR2 SVGAGI (reference sequence). This CDR3 has 12 amino acids. The CDR3 DNA reads TGTGCCAGCAGTGCCCTGATGGACATTCAGTACTTC. It yields the protein CASSALMDIQYF.

The sample holds one count of this clone. This chain links TRBV4-1 with TRBJ1-5; D uncertain. V lost 5 bases to trimming and J lost 9 bases, with 14 bases between them. This CDR3 has 13 amino acids. In germline, CDR1 is MGHRA, CDR2 YSYEKL. The CDR3 is CASSEAVSRPQHF. The CDR3 DNA follows: TGCGCCAGCAGCGAGGCGGTCTCACGGCCCCAGCATTTT.